These 3 T cell receptor beta chains were sequenced from one sample in a study of T-cell memory formation after mild COVID-19. MiXCR, applied by TCRdb to the 5' RACE reads, yields one record per CDR3 protein. The sample lists about 470,000 distinct CDR3 sequences, about 20% occurring once. Sequencing was done on a sample of PBMCs or a T cell subset sorted from them (not recorded which). Every receptor here comes from an adult woman who had mild COVID-19 (a few samples of this study predate the infection). Cell type and time point are not known.

This clonotype was observed a handful of times. The rearrangement joins TRBV20-1 to TRBJ2-1; TRBD2 matches 10 bases. CDR1 and CDR2 from the germline V gene are DFQATT and SNEGSKA (reference sequence). V gave up 0 bases and J gave up 3 bases; unmatched junction bases: 8. The CDR3 runs to 17 residues. The CDR3 DNA follows: TGCAGTGCTAGAGATTTTGGGCTAGCGGGGGACTACAATGAGCAGTTCTTC. It encodes CSARDFGLAGDYNEQFF.

This clonotype has more than one count but fewer than ten. The chain combines TRBV11-2 with TRBJ2-1, with D unresolved. This CDR3 is 14 amino acids long. The V gene's germline CDR1 is SGHAT and CDR2 FQNNGV. Trimming cost V 0 bases and J 8 bases, with 11 bases left between them. CDR3 coding DNA: TGTGCCAGCAGCTTAGATCTCCAGGTCCATGAGCAGTTCTTC. This codes for CASSLDLQVHEQFF.

The rearrangement links TRBV5-6 to TRBJ2-5; 11 positions match TRBD2. CDR1 is SGHDT and CDR2 is YYEEEE in the germline V gene. V lost 4 bases, J lost 3 bases, and 14 bases stayed unmatched. The CDR3 consists of 18 residues. In DNA form, the CDR3 reads TGTGCCAGCAGCCGCCTCGGGCTAGCGGGGGGAAAGGAAGAGACCCAGTACTTC. This sequence encodes CASSRLGLAGGKEETQYF. Complete variable domain (other parts from reference TRBV5-6 and TRBJ2-5): DAGVTQSPTHLIKTRGQQVTLRCSPKSGHDTVSWYQQALGQGPQFIFQYYEEEERQRGNFPDRFSGHQFPNYSSELNVNALLLGDSALYLCASSRLGLAGGKEETQYFGPGTRLLVL.